These 27 T cell receptor beta chains were sequenced from one sample in a study of cytomegalovirus exposure and HLA in healthy donors. Some clones are missing from TCRdb's copy, which holds only in-frame ones; the method was immunoSEQ multiplex PCR. The profile covers 150,000 to 200,000 clones, with 86% appearing a single time and roughly 1.5% taken by the ten largest. Material for sequencing was PBMCs. The receptor source for this set is a woman younger than 35 in good health and CMV-seronegative.

The chain is built from TRBV5-6 and TRBJ2-1; 8 positions agree with TRBD2. The V gene's germline CDR1 is SGHDT and CDR2 YYEEEE. This CDR3 region has 16 residues. After removal of 4 bases from V and 8 bases from J, the junction contained 14 bases not matched to a gene. The DNA for the CDR3 is TGTGCCAGCAGCCAGAGCGGGAGAACCCTACACCATGAGCAGTTCTTC. Encoded protein: CASSQSGRTLHHEQFF.

This chain connects TRBV18 to TRBJ1-2, with a tentative D call TRBD1 (5 bases). The germline V gene has CDR1 KGHSH and CDR2 LQKENI. The CDR3 runs to 14 residues. Trimming pared 6 bases from V and 4 bases from J, leaving 15 bases between. CDR3 region: CASSLPGKVYGYTF. In DNA form, the CDR3 reads TGTGCCAGCTCCCTCCCAGGGAAGGTCTATGGCTACACCTTC.

The V call is TRBV9, the J call TRBJ2-1, with 11 bases identical to TRBD1. CDR3 length: 16 residues. Germline CDR1 is SGDLS and CDR2 is YYNGEE. V lost 4 bases to trimming and J lost 10 bases; unmatched junction nucleotides: 13. As DNA, the CDR3 is TGTGCCAGCAGCCCTCGGACAGGGGGCGCTTATAAGGAGCAGTTCTTC. Translation: CASSPRTGGAYKEQFF.

The chain links TRBV29-1 to TRBJ2-1; no clear D gene. This CDR3 is built from 11 residues. Trimming shortened V by 3 bases and J by 6 bases, and 6 bases separated the two germline ends. CDR1 and CDR2 from the germline V gene are SQVTM and ANQGSEA. CDR3 DNA sequence: TGCAGCGTTGAGGAGCGCAATGAGCAGTTCTTC. Translating gives CSVEERNEQFF.

The chain combines TRBV6-1 with TRBJ1-2; 7 nucleotides agree with TRBD1. CDR3 length equals 16 residues. The trim removed 4 bases at V and 4 bases at J, leaving 12 bases unmatched. The germline gives CDR1 MNHNS, CDR2 SASEGT. CDR3 coding DNA: TGTGCCAGCAGTGTCGGGACAGTCTTTAGCGTCTATGGCTACACCTTC. This translates into CASSVGTVFSVYGYTF.

The genes are TRBV5-1 and TRBJ2-1, with TRBD1 matching 10 bases. Germline V gene sequence: CDR1 SGHRS, CDR2 YFSETQ. V lost 4 bases, J lost 12 bases, and 28 bases stayed unmatched. This CDR3 comprises 20 residues. The CDR3 here is CASSTSRTGLDRGISGRQFF. The CDR3 coding sequence is TGCGCCAGCAGCACCTCAAGAACGGGTCTGGACAGGGGGATTTCGGGTAGGCAGTTCTTC.

This clone appeared a few times. Germline is not matched at one junction end, which may reflect a read error. The rearrangement uses TRBV25-1 and TRBJ1-2; D gene uncertain. The CDR3 totals 11 residues. CDR1 MGHDK and CDR2 SYGVNS come from the germline V gene. The CDR3: CASSGTGILNF. For the CDR3, the DNA is TGTGCCAGCAGTGGCACGGGGATACTTAACTTC.

This rearrangement joins TRBV13 to TRBJ1-4, with 7 bases aligning to TRBD1. The CDR3 extends over 17 amino acids. With V trimmed by 1 base and J by 3 bases, 8 bases remained unmatched. The germline V gene encodes CDR1 PRHDT and CDR2 FYEKMQ (reference sequence). CDR3 in amino acids: CASSLERHRGPNEKLFF. Written as DNA, the CDR3 is TGTGCCAGCAGCTTAGAGAGGCACAGGGGCCCTAATGAAAAACTGTTTTTT.

The chain uses TRBV11-2 and TRBJ2-1; 9 nucleotides match TRBD2. Germline V CDR1 and CDR2: SGHAT, FQNNGV. This CDR3 spans 15 amino acids. Trimming removed 2 bases from V and 4 bases from J; junction bases left unmatched: 3. The CDR3 spells CASSLRLAAYNEQFF. The CDR3 DNA sequence: TGTGCCAGCAGCTTAAGACTAGCGGCATACAATGAGCAGTTCTTC.

This clone was observed a handful of times. The rearrangement joins TRBV28 to TRBJ1-2, with 10 bases fitting TRBD1. Germline assignment: CDR1 MDHEN and CDR2 SYDVKM. With V trimmed by 7 bases and J by 3 bases, 8 bases remained unmatched. The CDR3 sequence is 15 residues long. CDR3 sequence (DNA): TGTGCCAGCACTAGGGACAGGGGTACTGACTATGGCTACACCTTC. Encoded protein: CASTRDRGTDYGYTF.

The V and J genes are TRBV5-1 and TRBJ2-7; TRBD2 is a possible D gene (5 bases). Germline V gene lookup returns CDR1 SGHRS and CDR2 YFSETQ. The CDR3 has 14 residues. V shed 4 bases and J shed 0 bases, with 11 bases lying between them. This CDR3 is CASSRDSNSYEQYF. CDR3 bases: TGCGCCAGCAGCCGGGATTCCAACTCCTACGAGCAGTACTTC.

The chain couples TRBV10-1 to TRBJ2-5, with D possibly TRBD1 on 5 matching bases. Germline values: CDR1 WNHNN, CDR2 SYGVQD (reference sequence). The V and J ends lost 3 bases and 4 bases respectively, with 12 bases between them. The CDR3 has 14 residues. This CDR3 is CASSEGAVGETQYF. The CDR3 region has the DNA TGCGCCAGCAGTGAAGGGGCGGTCGGAGAGACCCAGTACTTC.

The rearrangement uses TRBV5-1 and TRBJ2-1; 8 bases map to TRBD2. V shed 4 bases, J shed 2 bases, and the junction held 5 bases outside the gene matches. Germline V gene data show CDR1 as SGHRS and CDR2 as YFSETQ. CDR3 length: 15 amino acids. CDR3 sequence reads: CASSRPAGAYNEQFF. The CDR3 nucleotides read TGCGCCAGCAGCCGTCCAGCGGGGGCCTACAATGAGCAGTTCTTC.

The chain links TRBV15 to TRBJ2-7; 7 nucleotides agree with TRBD1. Germline CDR1 is LNHNV and CDR2 is YYDKDF (reference sequence). Trimming at V came to 5 bases and at J to 5 bases, leaving 12 bases not matched to a gene. The CDR3 sequence is 15 residues long. In DNA form, the CDR3 reads TGTGCCACCAGCTTTCCCCCCAGGGGGATCAACGAGCAGTACTTC. Translation: CATSFPPRGINEQYF.

The rearrangement uses TRBV15 and TRBJ2-1; 10 bases line up with TRBD2. J gave up 4 bases and V 4 bases, and 7 bases lay outside the gene matches. Germline lookup yields CDR1 LNHNV and CDR2 YYDKDF (reference sequence). This CDR3 comprises 16 residues. Here the CDR3 reads CATSNPGLARYNEQFF. The CDR3 coding sequence is TGTGCCACCAGCAACCCGGGACTAGCGAGATACAATGAGCAGTTCTTC.

The J gene is TRBJ2-5, the V gene TRBV6-6; D not resolved. Per the germline V gene, CDR1 is MNHNY and CDR2 is SVGAGI (reference sequence). V gave up 7 bases and J gave up 2 bases, with 14 bases separating them. This CDR3 has 14 residues. The CDR3 bases are TGTGCCAGCAAGAGGAATGGGTTTCAAGAGACCCAGTACTTC. It yields the protein CASKRNGFQETQYF.

This chain uses TRBV18 with TRBJ1-3; weak D call: TRBD1 (5 bases). The CDR3 has 16 residues. Trimming left V 2 bases short and J 0 bases short, with 11 bases between. Germline CDR1 reads KGHSH; CDR2 reads LQKENI. The CDR3 is CASSPETAASGNTIYF. In DNA form, the CDR3 reads TGTGCCAGCTCACCAGAGACAGCAGCCTCTGGAAACACCATATATTTT.

J is TRBJ1-1 and V is TRBV6-1; D is perhaps TRBD1 (5 bases). V dropped 6 bases and J dropped 1 base, with 9 bases sitting between them. CDR3 size: 13 residues. CDR1 and CDR2 (germline): MNHNS, SASEGT. The CDR3 loop reads CASRWGTNTEAFF. CDR3 nucleotides: TGTGCCAGCAGGTGGGGCACGAACACTGAAGCTTTCTTT.

The J gene is TRBJ2-7, the V gene TRBV12-1; the D call of TRBD2 is as the table states it, not checked on the DNA. TRBV12-1 is a pseudogene. The CDR3 covers 21 residues. CDR3: CASSFACRALAGGRGRYEQYF. For the CDR3, the DNA is TGTGCCAGCAGCTTTGCGTGCCGGGCGCTAGCGGGGGGCCGGGGCCGCTACGAGCAGTACTTC.

The CDR3 protein is CASSDGRGLSGANVLTF. The CDR3 bases are TGTGCCAGCAGCGACGGGAGGGGGCTCTCTGGGGCCAACGTCCTGACTTTC. This chain connects TRBV7-6 to TRBJ2-6; TRBD2 is a possible D gene (8 bases). This CDR3 has 17 residues. Germline assignment: CDR1 SGHVS and CDR2 FNYEAQ. V shed 5 bases and J shed 0 bases, with 14 bases lying between them. The full variable domain, its missing parts supplied by reference TRBV7-6 and TRBJ2-6, is GAGVSQSPRYKVTKRGQDVALRCDPISGHVSLYWYRQALGQGPEFLTYFNYEAQQDKSGLPNDRFSAERPEGSISTLTIQRTEQRDSAMYRCASSDGRGLSGANVLTFGAGSRLTVL.

V is TRBV30 and J is TRBJ2-3, with a possible D match to TRBD2 (6 bases). In germline, CDR1 is GTSNPN, CDR2 SVGIG (reference sequence). CDR3 length equals 15 residues. The germline V and J ends were trimmed by 0 bases and 3 bases, with 13 bases remaining between them. In DNA form, the CDR3 reads TGTGCCTGGAGTGTATTGGGGGGTGGGACAGATACGCAGTATTTT. Protein: CAWSVLGGGTDTQYF.

This chain uses TRBV9 with TRBJ2-3; perhaps TRBD2 as D (7 bases). The CDR3 totals 16 residues. Per the germline V gene, CDR1 is SGDLS and CDR2 is YYNGEE. Between the trimmed V and J ends, which lost 4 bases and 5 bases, there was a span of 20 bases. The CDR3 DNA reads as TGTGCCAGCAGCCCCTGGGTGACGGGGGGACAAGATACGCAGTATTTT. It specifies CASSPWVTGGQDTQYF.

This chain joins TRBV5-1 and TRBJ2-2, with D perhaps matching TRBD2 (5 bases). V lost 0 bases and J lost 7, with 10 bases in between. Germline V gene lookup returns CDR1 SGHRS and CDR2 YFSETQ. The CDR3 extends over 14 amino acids. In DNA form, the CDR3 reads TGCGCCAGCAGCTTGGCCGGGGTACGCGGGGAGCTGTTTTTT. This encodes CASSLAGVRGELFF.

J is TRBJ1-4 and V is TRBV7-9; D unresolved. The CDR3 runs 16 residues. Germline V gives CDR1 SEHNR, CDR2 FQNEAQ (reference sequence). V was trimmed by 0 bases and J by 4 bases, leaving 12 bases between them. CDR3 coding DNA: TGTGCCAGCAGCTTAGCGCAGGTGAACGTTAATGAAAAACTGTTTTTT. Translation: CASSLAQVNVNEKLFF.

CDR3 loop: CASSQDKGGNQPQHF. CDR3 nucleotides: TGCGCCAGCAGCCAAGATAAGGGGGGCAATCAGCCCCAGCATTTT. The chain has TRBV4-1 and TRBJ1-5, with a tentative D call TRBD1 (6 bases). The CDR3 runs to 15 residues. V was shortened by 0 bases and J by 2 bases, with 8 bases between the two germline ends. Looked up from germline, CDR1 is MGHRA and CDR2 is YSYEKL.

The rearrangement joins TRBV4-1 to TRBJ2-1; TRBD1 matches 7 bases. This CDR3 has 18 amino acids. Germline loops: CDR1 MGHRA, CDR2 YSYEKL. J was trimmed by 0 bases and V by 2 bases; bases with no gene match: 10. This CDR3 reads CASSQPETGLSSYNEQFF. CDR3 coding DNA: TGCGCCAGCAGCCAACCGGAGACAGGGCTGAGCTCCTACAATGAGCAGTTCTTC.

The chain employs TRBV2 and TRBJ2-1; tentatively, D is TRBD2 (7 bases). Between the trimmed V and J ends, which lost 5 bases and 1 base, there was a span of 12 bases. The CDR3 is 15 amino acids. The germline gives CDR1 SNHLY, CDR2 FYNNEI. The CDR3 DNA reads TGTGCCAGCAGTAAGGGGAGGGGGTCCTACAATGAGCAGTTCTTC. Residues: CASSKGRGSYNEQFF.